One and the same sample provided the 28 T cell receptor beta chains below, sequenced in a study of T cell changes during pregnancy in multiple sclerosis (dated by TCRdb to the late 2010s). Receptor amplification or capture employed the immunoSEQ multiplex PCR assay. The table comes from immuneACCESS by way of TCRdb, which keeps in-frame sequences with V and J called. Part of the clones is missing from these tables; in studies checked, under half for an unresolved V gene and the rest for unknown reasons. The sample table shows 40,000 to 60,000 clones, and approximately 90% are seen once. The leading ten clones occupy approximately 2.6% of the sample. The starting material was CD8+ T cells from peripheral blood mononuclear cells, obtained in the second trimester of pregnancy. The origin of the receptors is a female donor with multiple sclerosis, enrolled in a pregnancy study.

This clone was recorded only once. The chain is built from TRBV7-3 and TRBJ2-2; D unclear. Germline values: CDR1 SGHTA, CDR2 FQGTGA. The CDR3 is made up of 12 amino acids. V lost 2 bases and J 7 bases, leaving 5 bases between the germline ends. The CDR3 is CASSLGSGELFF. In nucleotides, the CDR3 is TGTGCCAGCAGCTTAGGTAGCGGGGAGCTGTTTTTT.

This chain connects TRBV25-1 to TRBJ1-6; D unresolved. Between the trimmed V and J ends, which lost 1 base and 7 bases, there was a span of 14 bases. The CDR3 sequence is 16 residues long. CDR1 and CDR2 from the germline V gene are MGHDK and SYGVNS. The CDR3 here is CASSEFFGARNSPLHF. CDR3 in DNA: TGTGCCAGCAGTGAATTTTTCGGAGCCCGAAATTCACCCCTCCACTTT. The full variable domain, with the rest looked up from reference TRBV25-1 and TRBJ1-6, is EADIYQTPRYLVIGTGKKITLECSQTMGHDKMYWYQQDPGMELHLIHYSYGVNSTEKGDLSSESTVSRIRTEHFPLTLESARPSHTSQYLCASSEFFGARNSPLHFGNGTRLTVT.

The rearrangement joins TRBV18 to TRBJ2-6, with 9 bases that match TRBD1. The CDR3 is 21 amino acids. Germline V CDR1 and CDR2: KGHSH, LQKENI. Unmatched junction bases numbered 19, after V lost 5 bases and J lost 2 bases. The CDR3 coding sequence is TGTGCCAGCTCAAGGGTGTCCCCGGGACAGGGCTCCCTTACTGGGGCCAACGTCCTGACTTTC. This sequence encodes CASSRVSPGQGSLTGANVLTF.

This chain uses TRBV2 with TRBJ2-6; weak D call: TRBD1 (6 bases). Trimming took 6 bases from V and 0 from J, leaving 18 bases between them. Germline V gene lookup returns CDR1 SNHLY and CDR2 FYNNEI. This CDR3 region has 18 residues. The DNA for the CDR3 is TGTGCCAGCAGGATTTCGGACAGCGTACTCTCTGGGGCCAACGTCCTGACTTTC. Translating gives CASRISDSVLSGANVLTF.

The count of this clone is one. The genes are TRBV6-6 and TRBJ1-1; D unclear. The CDR3 consists of 12 residues. CDR1 MNHNY and CDR2 SVGAGI come from the germline V gene (reference sequence). The V and J ends lost 2 bases and 6 bases respectively, with 7 bases between them. The CDR3 region is CASSYGSAEAFF. In nucleotides, the CDR3 is TGTGCCAGCAGTTACGGTAGCGCTGAAGCTTTCTTT.

The table lists this clone with a few counts. This rearrangement joins TRBV9 to TRBJ1-6; 7 nucleotides match TRBD1. The V segment lost 5 bases and the J segment 5 bases; nucleotides outside the gene matches: 4. The CDR3 totals 14 residues. Germline V gene data show CDR1 as SGDLS and CDR2 as YYNGEE. The CDR3, as DNA: TGTGCCAGCAGGGACACAGGGGATAATTCACCCCTCCACTTT. Its translation: CASRDTGDNSPLHF. The full variable domain, in which reference TRBV9 and TRBJ1-6 provide the parts outside the CDR3, is DSGVTQTPKHLITATGQRVTLRCSPRSGDLSVYWYQQSLDQGLQFLIQYYNGEERAKGNILERFSAQQFPDLHSELNLSSLELGDSALYFCASRDTGDNSPLHFGNGTRLTVT.

A remark on this clone: The germline gene is not matched at one end of the junction; a read error may be the cause. The rearrangement joins TRBV9 to TRBJ2-5; possible D gene TRBD2, 6 bases. The CDR3 length is 11 residues. Germline CDR1 SGDLS, CDR2 YYNGEE. The CDR3: CASSSWRGTDF. The CDR3, as DNA: TGTGCCAGCAGTAGTTGGCGGGGCACAGACTTC.

The chain employs TRBV11-2 and TRBJ1-1; TRBD1 is a possible D gene (5 bases). CDR1 is SGHAT, CDR2 FQNNGV, per germline. The CDR3 is 15 amino acids. V lost 1 base and J 2 bases, leaving 11 bases between the germline ends. CDR3: CASSLALGDNTEAFF. The CDR3 bases are TGTGCCAGCAGCTTAGCGTTAGGGGATAACACTGAAGCTTTCTTT.

The gene calls are TRBV7-2 and TRBJ1-2; D unresolved. Germline loops: CDR1 SGHTA, CDR2 FQGNSA. This CDR3 spans 14 amino acids. The V end was cut by 5 bases, the J end by 3 bases, with 13 bases between. The CDR3 sequence is CASSPWRDYYGYTF. The CDR3 nucleotides are TGTGCCAGCAGCCCGTGGCGGGATTACTATGGCTACACCTTC. The full variable domain, completed using reference TRBV7-2 and TRBJ1-2, is GAGVSQSPSNKVTEKGKDVELRCDPISGHTALYWYRQSLGQGLEFLIYFQGNSAPDKSGLPSDRFSAERTGGSVSTLTIQRTQQEDSAVYLCASSPWRDYYGYTFGSGTRLTVV.

This chain's CDR3 is CASSLGTSNVFEQYF. CDR3 DNA sequence: TGTGCCAGCAGTTTAGGGACTAGCAATGTTTTCGAGCAGTACTTC. This rearrangement joins TRBV27 to TRBJ2-7; 9 nucleotides match TRBD2. Trimming took 2 bases from V and 6 from J; bases not matched to a gene: 8. Per the germline V gene, CDR1 is MNHEY and CDR2 is SMNVEV (reference sequence). The CDR3 spans 15 residues.

Written as DNA, the CDR3 is TGTGCCAGTAGTATAGATCGGTACAGAAACTATGGCTACACCTTC. Amino acids: CASSIDRYRNYGYTF. The V and J genes are TRBV19 and TRBJ1-2; no clear D gene. The V gene lost 0 bases and the J gene lost 2 bases, with 10 bases spanning the gap. The CDR3 extends over 15 amino acids. Germline V gives CDR1 LNHDA, CDR2 SQIVND (reference sequence). Drawing the rest from reference TRBV19 and TRBJ1-2, the complete variable domain is DGGITQSPKYLFRKEGQNVTLSCEQNLNHDAMYWYRQDPGQGLRLIYYSQIVNDFQKGDIAEGYSVSREKKESFPLTVTSAQKNPTAFYLCASSIDRYRNYGYTFGSGTRLTVV.

The chain couples TRBV10-3 to TRBJ1-2; TRBD1 agrees at 11 bases. After removal of 4 bases from V and 2 bases from J, the junction contained 6 bases not matched to a gene. The CDR3 is 16 residues long. Germline loops: CDR1 ENHRY, CDR2 SYGVKD. CDR3 region: CAISGPGQGENYGYTF. The CDR3 DNA follows: TGTGCCATCAGTGGACCGGGACAGGGGGAAAACTATGGCTACACCTTC.

The CDR3: CASSLGLAGVYEQYF. CDR3 in DNA: TGTGCCAGCAGCTTGGGACTAGCGGGTGTCTACGAGCAGTACTTC. The chain is built from TRBV5-6 and TRBJ2-5, with 10 bases identical to TRBD2. The J call is doubtful: the DNA matches TRBJ2-7 better. This CDR3 contains 15 residues. CDR1 and CDR2 (germline): SGHDT, YYEEEE.

The chain is built from TRBV16 and TRBJ1-6, with 9 bases identical to TRBD1. J gave up 0 bases and V 1 base, and 7 bases lay outside the gene matches. CDR3 length equals 19 residues. Germline values: CDR1 KGHSY, CDR2 FQNENV. The CDR3 coding sequence is TGTGCCAGCAGCCAATTTGGGACAGGGACTAGCTCCTATAATTCACCCCTCCACTTT. This translates into CASSQFGTGTSSYNSPLHF. Supplemented by reference TRBV16 and TRBJ1-6, the full variable domain reads GEEVAQTPKHLVRGEGQKAKLYCAPIKGHSYVFWYQQVLKNEFKFLISFQNENVFDETGMPKERFSAKCLPNSPCSLEIQATKLEDSAVYFCASSQFGTGTSSYNSPLHFGNGTRLTVT.

This clone was seen a few times. The V call is TRBV9, the J call TRBJ1-6; no reliable D call. In germline, CDR1 is SGDLS, CDR2 YYNGEE. The CDR3 is made up of 13 amino acids. V lost 3 bases to trimming and J lost 9 bases, with 10 bases between them. The chain's CDR3 is CASSGIGGSPLHF. The CDR3 bases are TGTGCCAGCAGCGGAATAGGAGGTTCACCCCTCCACTTT.

V and J are TRBV15 and TRBJ1-2, with 11 nucleotides matching TRBD1. Germline V lookup: CDR1 LNHNV, CDR2 YYDKDF (reference sequence). The CDR3 spans 15 residues. Trimming removed 5 bases from V and 4 bases from J; junction bases left unmatched: 6. CDR3 sequence reads: CATSPDRGQGYGYTF. DNA for the CDR3: TGTGCCACCAGCCCGGACAGGGGGCAGGGCTATGGCTACACCTTC.

The V gene is TRBV6-5, the J gene TRBJ1-3; no definite D call. Trimming removed 7 bases from V and 8 bases from J, with 18 bases in between. CDR1 is MNHEY and CDR2 is SVGAGI in the germline V gene. The length of the CDR3 is 14 residues. CDR3 sequence: CASIDRSDSHTIYF. DNA of the CDR3: TGTGCCAGCATTGATAGATCTGACTCCCACACCATATATTTT.

The DNA of the CDR3 is TGTGCCAGCTTCGGCGGGGGGGCCTACGAGCAGTACTTC. Residues: CASFGGGAYEQYF. The chain recombines TRBV6-6 with TRBJ2-7; TRBD2 agrees at 9 bases. The V segment lost 8 bases and the J segment 2 bases; nucleotides outside the gene matches: 4. This CDR3 region has 13 residues. CDR1 is MNHNY, CDR2 SVGAGI, per germline (reference sequence).

This clone was seen a few times. The J gene is TRBJ1-4, the V gene TRBV5-5; D is possibly TRBD1 (6 bases). V was pared by 2 bases and J by 3 bases, with 8 bases between. The germline CDR1 and CDR2 sequences are SGHKS and YYEKEE (reference sequence). The CDR3 is made up of 14 amino acids. The CDR3 DNA sequence: TGTGCCAGCAGCTTCGCAGGGGCTAATGAAAAACTGTTTTTT. It yields the protein CASSFAGANEKLFF.

The V gene is TRBV11-2, the J gene TRBJ1-3; perhaps TRBD1 as D (6 bases). This CDR3 comprises 16 residues. Germline V gene data show CDR1 as SGHAT and CDR2 as FQNNGV. The V gene lost 5 bases and the J gene lost 4 bases, with 18 bases spanning the gap. The CDR3: CASSPWTVSGGNTIYF. CDR3 nucleotides: TGTGCCAGCAGCCCGTGGACAGTTAGTGGGGGAAACACCATATATTTT. The full variable domain, its missing parts supplied by reference TRBV11-2 and TRBJ1-3, is EAGVAQSPRYKIIEKRQSVAFWCNPISGHATLYWYQQILGQGPKLLIQFQNNGVVDDSQLPKDRFSAERLKGVDSTLKIQPAKLEDSAVYLCASSPWTVSGGNTIYFGEGSWLTVV.

The rearrangement joins TRBV15 to TRBJ2-7; TRBD1 aligns across 9 bases. The CDR3 contains 15 residues. Trimming removed 3 bases from V and 5 bases from J; junction bases left unmatched: 8. Germline V gene sequence: CDR1 LNHNV, CDR2 YYDKDF (reference sequence). CDR3 loop: CATSRGTGFGNEQYF. In DNA, the CDR3 is TGTGCCACCAGCAGGGGGACAGGGTTCGGGAACGAGCAGTACTTC.

Within the sample, this clone is medium-sized. This chain links TRBV6-4 with TRBJ2-3; perhaps TRBD2 as D (6 bases). The V and J ends lost 4 bases and 0 bases respectively, with 8 bases between them. From germline, CDR1 is MRHNA and CDR2 SNTAGT. The CDR3 totals 14 residues. CDR3 sequence reads: CASSAGTSTDTQYF. In DNA form, the CDR3 reads TGTGCCAGCAGTGCCGGGACTAGCACAGATACGCAGTATTTT.

The chain has TRBV15 and TRBJ1-3, with 8 bases aligning to TRBD1. Per the germline V gene, CDR1 is LNHNV and CDR2 is YYDKDF (reference sequence). The trim removed 4 bases at V and 6 bases at J, leaving 8 bases unmatched. The CDR3 has 15 amino acids. CDR3: CATSMDRVSENTIYF. The CDR3 region has the DNA TGTGCCACCAGCATGGACAGGGTATCCGAAAACACCATATATTTT.

This rearrangement joins TRBV9 to TRBJ1-3; D unresolved. The CDR3 contains 17 residues. The V gene lost 1 base and the J gene lost 0 bases, with 14 bases spanning the gap. Germline assignment: CDR1 SGDLS and CDR2 YYNGEE. CDR3: CASSVSSQPHSGNTIYF. CDR3 DNA: TGTGCCAGCAGCGTATCTAGCCAGCCGCACTCTGGAAACACCATATATTTT. Full variable domain (outside the CDR3, taken from reference TRBV9 and TRBJ1-3): DSGVTQTPKHLITATGQRVTLRCSPRSGDLSVYWYQQSLDQGLQFLIQYYNGEERAKGNILERFSAQQFPDLHSELNLSSLELGDSALYFCASSVSSQPHSGNTIYFGEGSWLTVV.

This rearrangement joins TRBV11-2 to TRBJ2-7; the D is unclear. The CDR3 contains 14 residues. Germline CDR1 reads SGHAT; CDR2 reads FQNNGV. V lost 3 bases and J 5 bases, leaving 14 bases between the germline ends. CDR3 protein: CASSFETGSHEQYF. The CDR3 DNA follows: TGTGCCAGCAGCTTCGAAACCGGGTCCCACGAGCAGTACTTC.

In nucleotides, the CDR3 is TGTGCCAGCAGCCTTAGCGGGGGGGCTTCTACGCAGTATTTT. As protein: CASSLSGGASTQYF. The chain carries TRBV7-3 and TRBJ2-3, with 11 positions matching TRBD2. CDR1 is SGHTA and CDR2 is FQGTGA in the germline V gene. The CDR3 contains 14 residues. Trimming cost V 5 bases and J 8 bases; bases outside gene matches: 6.

The chain recombines TRBV7-9 with TRBJ1-1; D might be TRBD1 (5 bases). V lost 7 bases to trimming and J lost 4 bases, with 13 bases between them. Germline V gene data show CDR1 as SEHNR and CDR2 as FQNEAQ (reference sequence). CDR3 size: 13 residues. CDR3 sequence: CASTPGGSTEAFF. The CDR3 coding sequence is TGTGCCAGCACCCCGGGGGGGAGCACTGAAGCTTTCTTT.

This clone was observed a few times. The chain recombines TRBV29-1 with TRBJ1-1, with unresolved D. Trimming cost V 7 bases and J 1 base, with 13 bases left between them. The CDR3 runs 13 residues. Germline V CDR1 and CDR2: SQVTM, ANQGSEA. The CDR3 DNA sequence: TGCAGCGCTACCGACACGACGAACACTGAAGCTTTCTTT. This sequence encodes CSATDTTNTEAFF.